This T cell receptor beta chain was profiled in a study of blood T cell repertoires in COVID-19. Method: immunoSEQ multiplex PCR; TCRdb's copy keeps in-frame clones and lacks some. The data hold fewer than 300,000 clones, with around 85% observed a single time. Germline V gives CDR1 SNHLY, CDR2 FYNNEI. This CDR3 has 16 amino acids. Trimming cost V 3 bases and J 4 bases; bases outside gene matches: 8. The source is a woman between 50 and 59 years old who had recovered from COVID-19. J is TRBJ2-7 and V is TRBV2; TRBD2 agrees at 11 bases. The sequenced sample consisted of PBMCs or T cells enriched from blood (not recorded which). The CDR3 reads CASSEFSTSGVYEQYF. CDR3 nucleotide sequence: TGTGCCAGCAGTGAGTTTTCGACTAGCGGGGTTTACGAGCAGTACTTC.